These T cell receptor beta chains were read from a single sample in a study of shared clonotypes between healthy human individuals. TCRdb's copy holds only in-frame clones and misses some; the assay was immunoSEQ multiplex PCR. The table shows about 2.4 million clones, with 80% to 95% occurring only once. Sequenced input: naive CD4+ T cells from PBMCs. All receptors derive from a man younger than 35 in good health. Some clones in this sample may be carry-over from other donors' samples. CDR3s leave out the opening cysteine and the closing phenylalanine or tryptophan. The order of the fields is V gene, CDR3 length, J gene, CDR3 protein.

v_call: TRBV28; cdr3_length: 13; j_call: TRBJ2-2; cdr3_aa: ASSLVGRAGGELF
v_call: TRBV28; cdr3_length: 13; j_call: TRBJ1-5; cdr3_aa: AIRGESYSNQPQH
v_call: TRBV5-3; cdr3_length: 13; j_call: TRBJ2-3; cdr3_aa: ARSLSTGDTDTQY
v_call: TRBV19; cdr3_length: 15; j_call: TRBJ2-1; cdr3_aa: ASSIVFWTSGNSEQF
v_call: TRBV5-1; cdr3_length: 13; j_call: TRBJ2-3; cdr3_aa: ASSLFGLVTDTQY
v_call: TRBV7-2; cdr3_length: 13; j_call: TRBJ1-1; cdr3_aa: ASSLIGYRITEAF
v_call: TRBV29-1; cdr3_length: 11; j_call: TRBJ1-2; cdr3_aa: SVSGMANYGYT
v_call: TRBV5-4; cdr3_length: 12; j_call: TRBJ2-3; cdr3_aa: ASSFPTSSDTQY
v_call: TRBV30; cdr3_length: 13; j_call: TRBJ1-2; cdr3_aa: AWKTETASIYGYT
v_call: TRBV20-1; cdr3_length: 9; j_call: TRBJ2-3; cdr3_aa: SAQTEDTQY
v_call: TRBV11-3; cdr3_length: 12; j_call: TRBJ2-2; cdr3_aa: ASSLDSREGELF
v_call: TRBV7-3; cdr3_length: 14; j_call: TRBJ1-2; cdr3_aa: ADHQPALGQGSGYT
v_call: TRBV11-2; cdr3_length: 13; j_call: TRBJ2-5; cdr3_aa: ASSLDYGTGGAQY
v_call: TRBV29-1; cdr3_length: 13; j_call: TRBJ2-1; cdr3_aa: SAYGGTGVYNEQF
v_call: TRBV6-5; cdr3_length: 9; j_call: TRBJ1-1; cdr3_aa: ASQGNTEAF
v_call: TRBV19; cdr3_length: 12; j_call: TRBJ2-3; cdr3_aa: ASSIGRERDTQY
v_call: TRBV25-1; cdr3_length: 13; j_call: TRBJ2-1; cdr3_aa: ASSEGTSGYNEQF
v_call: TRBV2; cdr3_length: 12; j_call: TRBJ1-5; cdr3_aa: ASSEFRSISPQH
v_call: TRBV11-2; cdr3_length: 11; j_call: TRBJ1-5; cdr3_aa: ASSLGPDQPQH
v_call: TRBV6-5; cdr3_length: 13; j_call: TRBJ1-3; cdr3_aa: ASSYSGGSGNTIY